These 24 T cell receptor beta chains came from one sample sequenced in a study of Graves' ophthalmopathy and Graves' hyperthyroidism. RNA transcripts yielded amplified TCR beta CDR3 regions. RT-PCR with HTBI primers came first, then second-round multiplex PCR. TCRdb re-derived calls from the multiplex PCR reads in MiXCR, one entry per CDR3 protein. The repertoire consists of 1 million to 1.3 million distinct CDR3 sequences, with 35% to 45% occurring once and the leading ten covering around 10%. The sample comprised peripheral blood or thyroid tissue (not recorded which). The origin of the receptors is an adult man with Graves' hyperthyroidism.

In this sample, this clonotype turned up many times. The chain joins TRBV7-2 to TRBJ2-7, with D unclear. This CDR3 spans 13 amino acids. Trimming cost V 5 bases and J 2 bases, with 10 bases left between them. The V gene's germline CDR1 is SGHTA and CDR2 FQGNSA. The CDR3 loop reads CASSKVGAYEQYF. CDR3 sequence (DNA): TGTGCCAGCAGCAAGGTCGGAGCCTACGAGCAGTACTTC. Filled out from reference TRBV7-2 and TRBJ2-7, the complete variable domain reads GAGVSQSPSNKVTEKGKDVELRCDPISGHTALYWYRQSLGQGLEFLIYFQGNSAPDKSGLPSDRFSAERTGGSVSTLTIQRTQQEDSAVYLCASSKVGAYEQYFGPGTRLTVT.

Many counts were recorded for this clonotype. V and J are TRBV20-1 and TRBJ2-7; TRBD1 aligns across 12 bases. Germline trimming cut 6 bases from V and 7 bases from J; bases unmatched to any gene: 16. The CDR3 covers 16 residues. The germline V gene has CDR1 DFQATT and CDR2 SNEGSKA (reference sequence). CDR3 DNA: TGCAGTGCGTCCACGAGCCTGGGACAGGGGGCGGGGGAGCAGTACTTC. Amino acids: CSASTSLGQGAGEQYF.

J is TRBJ2-7 and V is TRBV5-6, with 7 bases that match TRBD1. The CDR3 consists of 15 residues. J lost 3 bases, V lost 3 bases, and 9 bases had no gene match. CDR1 and CDR2 (germline): SGHDT, YYEEEE. CDR3 bases: TGTGCCAGCAGCTGGGGGACAGCCGACGACTACGAGCAGTACTTC. This sequence encodes CASSWGTADDYEQYF.

The DNA for the CDR3 is TGTGCCATCAGTGAGTCGGGGGGAGTTCGGGGATGGGAGCAGTACTTC. This encodes CAISESGGVRGWEQYF. This sequence joins TRBV10-3 and TRBJ2-7; D perhaps matches TRBD2 (6 bases). This CDR3 comprises 16 residues. V was shortened by 0 bases and J by 7 bases, with 19 bases between the two germline ends. The germline CDR1 and CDR2 sequences are ENHRY and SYGVKD.

This clonotype has ten or more counts. The rearrangement joins TRBV20-1 to TRBJ1-5; D is unresolved. This CDR3 comprises 14 residues. From germline, CDR1 is DFQATT and CDR2 SNEGSKA (reference sequence). Trimming cost V 1 base and J 0 bases, with 7 bases left between them. The CDR3 loop reads CSARVKLSNQPQHF. In DNA, the CDR3 is TGCAGTGCTAGAGTTAAGCTTAGCAATCAGCCCCAGCATTTT.

This clonotype was counted ten times or more. The genes are TRBV2 and TRBJ1-1; 10 nucleotides match TRBD1. V was clipped by 7 bases and J by 1 base; unmatched bases: 9. The CDR3 loop spans 16 amino acids. CDR1 is SNHLY and CDR2 is FYNNEI in the germline V gene. The CDR3 loop is CASIRDRGGTNTEAFF. The CDR3 DNA follows: TGTGCCAGCATCCGGGACAGGGGAGGGACGAACACTGAAGCTTTCTTT.

This clonotype was seen only a few times. An end of the junction differs from the germline gene, which may be a read error. The gene calls are TRBV5-4 and TRBJ2-2, with 12 bases identical to TRBD1. The CDR3 runs to 19 residues. Germline CDR1 is SGHNT and CDR2 is YYREEE (reference sequence). CDR3 amino acids: CASSQDLGQGARITGELFF. CDR3 nucleotides: TGCGCCAGCAGCCAAGATTTGGGACAGGGGGCGCGGATCACCGGGGAGCTGTTTTTT.

The rearrangement joins TRBV15 to TRBJ2-7; 8 nucleotides agree with TRBD2. This CDR3 spans 19 amino acids. Unmatched junction bases numbered 18, after V lost 0 bases and J lost 5 bases. CDR1 is LNHNV and CDR2 is YYDKDF in the germline V gene (reference sequence). CDR3 sequence (DNA): TGTGCCACCAGCAGAGATATATCACTAGCGGCCTCCAGAACGAACGAGCAGTACTTC. Translation: CATSRDISLAASRTNEQYF.

CDR3 DNA sequence: TGTGCCAGCAGCTTAGGAGGGACAGGGGTGACCTATGGCTACACCTTC. Its translation is CASSLGGTGVTYGYTF. The chain carries TRBV7-2 and TRBJ1-2; the match to TRBD1 covers 10 bases. V lost 1 base, J lost 4 bases, and 6 bases stayed unmatched. Germline CDR1 and CDR2: SGHTA and FQGNSA. This CDR3 contains 16 residues.

V is TRBV13 and J is TRBJ2-7; D gene uncertain. This CDR3 contains 13 residues. Between the trimmed V and J ends, which lost 8 bases and 4 bases, there was a span of 15 bases. Germline V gene lookup returns CDR1 PRHDT and CDR2 FYEKMQ (reference sequence). Here the CDR3 DNA reads TGTGCCAGCGGGTATGGACCCCGATACGAGCAGTACTTC. Protein: CASGYGPRYEQYF.

This clonotype was counted ten times or more. V gene TRBV24-1 combines with J gene TRBJ1-1; 7 bases are shared with TRBD1. J gave up 4 bases and V 9 bases, and 10 bases lay outside the gene matches. Germline lookup yields CDR1 KGHDR and CDR2 SFDVKD. The CDR3 extends over 14 amino acids. CDR3 nucleotide sequence: TGTGCCACCCGGAGGACAGGCGGGGGCACTGAAGCTTTCTTT. This translates into CATRRTGGGTEAFF.

This clonotype was picked up one time. The chain couples TRBV10-3 to TRBJ1-1; no clear D. The germline V gene encodes CDR1 ENHRY and CDR2 SYGVKD. V was clipped by 10 bases and J by 1 base, with 16 bases between them. This CDR3 region has 14 residues. CDR3 in amino acids: CASRLQHENTEAFF. CDR3 nucleotides: TGTGCCAGCAGGCTACAGCACGAGAACACTGAAGCTTTCTTT.

This clonotype was seen ten or more times. This chain links TRBV5-8 with TRBJ2-5, with 8 bases fitting TRBD2. Germline lookup yields CDR1 SGHTS and CDR2 YDEGEE. The CDR3 covers 15 residues. V gave up 0 bases and J gave up 3 bases; unmatched junction bases: 4. The CDR3 protein is CASSLEGTRKETQYF. The CDR3 DNA follows: TGTGCCAGCAGCTTGGAGGGGACTAGAAAAGAGACCCAGTACTTC.

This chain uses TRBV20-1 with TRBJ1-1, with D hard to call. V was cut by 1 base and J by 1 base, with 7 bases left in between. Germline CDR1 reads DFQATT; CDR2 reads SNEGSKA (reference sequence). The CDR3 covers 13 residues. In DNA, the CDR3 is TGCAGTGCTAGAGCAAGGGAGAACACTGAAGCTTTCTTT. Translating it yields CSARARENTEAFF.

This clonotype was recorded at least ten times. The chain combines TRBV11-2 with TRBJ2-5; perhaps TRBD2 as D (7 bases). V was cut by 4 bases and J by 5 bases, with 14 bases left in between. The CDR3 extends over 14 amino acids. CDR1 and CDR2 from the germline V gene are SGHAT and FQNNGV. The CDR3 loop is CASSWMGGQETQYF. The CDR3 DNA follows: TGTGCCAGCAGCTGGATGGGGGGGCAGGAGACCCAGTACTTC.

The chain joins TRBV6-4 to TRBJ2-7, with D tentatively TRBD1 (6 bases). Germline values: CDR1 MRHNA, CDR2 SNTAGT. There are 15 residues in the CDR3. Trimming left V 4 bases short and J 0 bases short, with 13 bases between. As DNA, the CDR3 is TGTGCCAGCAGTGCGGATGCAGGGGCCTCCTACGAGCAGTACTTC. This encodes CASSADAGASYEQYF.

This clonotype was detected many times. This chain links TRBV20-1 with TRBJ1-6, with D possibly being TRBD1 (5 bases). Trimming pared 0 bases from V and 13 bases from J, leaving 13 bases between. This CDR3 comprises 13 residues. Germline lookup yields CDR1 DFQATT and CDR2 SNEGSKA (reference sequence). CDR3 amino acids: CSAREEDTGPLHF. CDR3 nucleotide sequence: TGCAGTGCTAGAGAGGAGGACACCGGCCCCCTCCACTTT.

This clonotype was seen a few times. The chain carries TRBV6-2 or TRBV6-3 and TRBJ2-7; D ambiguous. Trimming pared 0 bases from V and 2 bases from J, leaving 5 bases between. Germline CDR1 is MNHEY and CDR2 is SVGEGT. The CDR3 sequence is 13 residues long. The CDR3 is CASSYSPTYEQYF. CDR3 DNA: TGTGCCAGCAGTTACTCCCCCACCTACGAGCAGTACTTC.

This chain uses TRBV5-6 with TRBJ2-3; D call uncertain. Germline CDR1 is SGHDT and CDR2 is YYEEEE. The CDR3 runs 13 residues. V lost 3 bases and J 2 bases, leaving 7 bases between the germline ends. The CDR3 loop reads CASSSPHTDTQYF. CDR3 in DNA: TGTGCCAGCAGCTCACCCCACACAGATACGCAGTATTTT.

This clonotype was picked up a small number of times. V and J are TRBV12-3 or TRBV12-4 and TRBJ1-6; D possibly corresponds to TRBD1 (6 bases). This CDR3 has 16 residues. V lost 3 bases and J 7 bases, leaving 16 bases between the germline ends. CDR3 nucleotide sequence: TGTGCCAGCAGTTTGGACAGCTGGGGGGGGAATTCACCCCTCCACTTT. Protein product: CASSLDSWGGNSPLHF.

The chain uses TRBV10-2 and TRBJ1-1; D call uncertain. V lost 1 base and J lost 2, with 14 bases in between. CDR1 WSHSY and CDR2 SAAADI come from the germline V gene. The CDR3 has 16 amino acids. The DNA for the CDR3 is TGCGCCAGCAGTGAGTGGTCAACTGCTGGAAACACTGAAGCTTTCTTT. It yields the protein CASSEWSTAGNTEAFF.

This clonotype has ten or more counts. The chain links TRBV7-9 to TRBJ1-5; 10 bases fit TRBD1. CDR1 is SEHNR and CDR2 is FQNEAQ in the germline V gene (reference sequence). V shed 5 bases and J 4 bases; nucleotides not matched to a gene: 5. The CDR3 is 15 residues long. The CDR3 sequence is CASSEGQGFNQPQHF. For the CDR3, the DNA is TGTGCCAGCAGCGAGGGACAGGGGTTTAATCAGCCCCAGCATTTT.

Notes on this clonotype: This sequence may be a read error, since a much larger clone differs from it by one base. The V gene is TRBV2, the J gene TRBJ2-5; D possibly corresponds to TRBD1 (6 bases). V dropped 8 bases and J dropped 5 bases, with 18 bases sitting between them. There are 14 residues in the CDR3. CDR1 SNHLY and CDR2 FYNNEI come from the germline V gene. CDR3 sequence (DNA): TGTGCCAGCTGCTGGGACACGAGTGCGGAGACCCAGTACTTC. Translated, it gives CASCWDTSAETQYF.

This clonotype has only a few counts. The rearrangement joins TRBV6-6 to TRBJ2-5; D is possibly TRBD1 or TRBD2 (5 bases each). Deletions cut 2 bases from V and 9 bases from J, with 28 bases between. Germline loops: CDR1 MNHNY, CDR2 SVGAGI (reference sequence). The CDR3 extends over 18 amino acids. CDR3 bases: TGTGCCAGCAGTTACGCCGGAGGATGGGGTGGGGCCGTGGTGGCCCAGTACTTC. Translation: CASSYAGGWGGAVVAQYF.